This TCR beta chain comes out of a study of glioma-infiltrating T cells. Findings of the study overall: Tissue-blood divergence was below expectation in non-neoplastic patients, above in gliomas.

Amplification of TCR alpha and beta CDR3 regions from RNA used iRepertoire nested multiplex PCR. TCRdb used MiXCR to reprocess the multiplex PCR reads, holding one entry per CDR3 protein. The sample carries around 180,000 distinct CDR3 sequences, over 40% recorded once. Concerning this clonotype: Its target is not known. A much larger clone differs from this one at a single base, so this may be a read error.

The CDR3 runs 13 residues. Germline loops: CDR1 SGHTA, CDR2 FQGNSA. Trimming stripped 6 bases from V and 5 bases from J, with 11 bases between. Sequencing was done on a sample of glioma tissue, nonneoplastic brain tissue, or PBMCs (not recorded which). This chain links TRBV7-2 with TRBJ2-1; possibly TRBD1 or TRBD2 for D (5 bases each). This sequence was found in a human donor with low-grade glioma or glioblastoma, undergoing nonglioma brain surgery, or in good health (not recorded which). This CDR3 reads CASRGTLNNEQFF. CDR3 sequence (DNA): TGTGCCAGCAGGGGGACCCTGAACAATGAGCAGTTCTTC.